One and the same sample provided the 8 T cell receptor beta chains below, sequenced in a study of blood T cell repertoires in COVID-19. Clones were read by immunoSEQ multiplex PCR, and TCRdb kept only the in-frame ones, dropping some. The sample yields roughly 290,000 clones, roughly nine tenths seen once. Input material: PBMCs or T cells enriched from blood (not recorded which). Source of these receptors: a woman aged 40-49 years who had recovered from COVID-19.

This clone was counted between two and nine times. Other nucleotide sequences from this sample produce the same CDR3. V gene TRBV5-1 combines with J gene TRBJ1-4, with a tentative D call TRBD1 (5 bases). The germline V and J ends were trimmed by 0 bases and 4 bases, with 7 bases remaining between them. This CDR3 is built from 14 residues. CDR1 is SGHRS and CDR2 is YFSETQ in the germline V gene. CDR3 nucleotides: TGCGCCAGCAGCTTGGGTCAGGGTAATGAAAAACTGTTTTTT. The encoded protein is CASSLGQGNEKLFF.

V is TRBV10-3 and J is TRBJ2-1; possibly TRBD2 for D (5 bases). V lost 4 bases and J lost 3, with 19 bases in between. Germline V gene lookup returns CDR1 ENHRY and CDR2 SYGVKD. The CDR3 loop spans 17 amino acids. CDR3 coding DNA: TGTGCCATCAGTGCCCACCATATGGTGGGAGTCTACAATGAGCAGTTCTTC. Protein: CAISAHHMVGVYNEQFF.

J is TRBJ2-3 and V is TRBV2; tentatively, D is TRBD2 (6 bases). The CDR3 length is 16 residues. With 7 bases removed from V and 3 bases from J, the gap between germline ends came to 20 bases. Germline V lookup: CDR1 SNHLY, CDR2 FYNNEI. The CDR3 DNA reads as TGTGCCAGCATCAGCATCCGCGGGAAGGTAACAGATACGCAGTATTTT. It codes for CASISIRGKVTDTQYF.

This clone was found once. The chain couples TRBV4-3 to TRBJ1-2; D uncertain. In germline, CDR1 is LGHNA, CDR2 YSLEER. Trimming took off 0 bases at V and 4 bases at J, with 9 bases between the two ends. The CDR3 consists of 14 residues. The CDR3 is CASSQDPSPYGYTF. In nucleotides, the CDR3 is TGCGCCAGCAGCCAAGATCCCTCCCCCTATGGCTACACCTTC.

The chain couples TRBV5-6 to TRBJ1-2, with 7 bases matching TRBD1. With V trimmed by 3 bases and J by 5 bases, 13 bases remained unmatched. CDR1 is SGHDT and CDR2 is YYEEEE in the germline V gene. The CDR3 loop spans 16 amino acids. The CDR3 is CASSWTLSTGRYGYTF. The DNA for the CDR3 is TGTGCCAGCAGCTGGACCCTATCGACAGGGCGGTATGGCTACACCTTC.

This clone was observed a handful of times. The genes are TRBV4-2 and TRBJ2-3, with 8 bases identical to TRBD2. The CDR3 has 16 amino acids. The V gene's germline CDR1 is LGHNA and CDR2 YNFKEQ. The V gene end was trimmed by 1 base and the J gene end by 1 base; junction bases not matched to a gene: 4. The CDR3 sequence: CASSQVGGGGTDTQYF. DNA of the CDR3: TGTGCCAGCAGCCAAGTCGGGGGGGGCGGCACAGATACGCAGTATTTT.

The chain links TRBV30 to TRBJ2-1; the match to TRBD2 covers 8 bases. Germline V lookup: CDR1 GTSNPN, CDR2 SVGIG (reference sequence). V lost 4 bases, J lost 3 bases, and 11 bases stayed unmatched. The CDR3 extends over 16 amino acids. The CDR3 reads CAWILKGLAGYNEQFF. The DNA of the CDR3 is TGTGCCTGGATCCTCAAAGGGCTAGCGGGCTACAATGAGCAGTTCTTC.

Remarks on this clone: The sample carries other DNA sequences with the same CDR3. The rearrangement links TRBV2 to TRBJ1-5; D unresolved. CDR3 length: 13 residues. Germline assignment: CDR1 SNHLY and CDR2 FYNNEI. Trimming stripped 6 bases from V and 6 bases from J, with 12 bases between. The CDR3 DNA sequence: TGTGCCAGCAGATCTGAGGGTGGTCAGCCCCAGCATTTT. This sequence encodes CASRSEGGQPQHF.